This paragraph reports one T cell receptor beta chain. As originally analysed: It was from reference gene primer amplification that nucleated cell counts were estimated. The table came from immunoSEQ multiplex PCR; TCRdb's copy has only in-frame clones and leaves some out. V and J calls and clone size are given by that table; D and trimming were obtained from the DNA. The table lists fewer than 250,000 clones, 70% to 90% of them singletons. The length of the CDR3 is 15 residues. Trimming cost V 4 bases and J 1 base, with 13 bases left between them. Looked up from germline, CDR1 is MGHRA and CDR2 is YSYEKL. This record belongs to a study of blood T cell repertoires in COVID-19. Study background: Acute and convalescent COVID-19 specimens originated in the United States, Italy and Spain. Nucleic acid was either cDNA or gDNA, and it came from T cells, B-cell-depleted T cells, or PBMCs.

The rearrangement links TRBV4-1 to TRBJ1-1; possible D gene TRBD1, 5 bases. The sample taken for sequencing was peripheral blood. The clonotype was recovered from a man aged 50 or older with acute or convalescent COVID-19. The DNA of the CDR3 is TGCGCCAGCAGCCCTAGGGACTGGGAGAACACTGAAGCTTTCTTT. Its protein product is CASSPRDWENTEAFF.